These 8 T cell receptor beta chains share one sample of origin, sequenced in a study of T cell responses to AZD1222 COVID-19 vaccine. Method: immunoSEQ multiplex PCR; TCRdb's copy keeps in-frame clones and lacks some. The sample holds 120,000 or so clones; roughly 90% are singletons and the top ten take over 2.5%. The source was peripheral blood, collected on day 0 of AZD1222 vaccination. Receptors were obtained from an adult in good health.

The chain links TRBV5-1 to TRBJ2-2, with D perhaps being TRBD1 or TRBD2 (5 bases each). The V and J ends lost 0 bases and 3 bases respectively, with 15 bases between them. CDR3 length: 17 residues. Germline-derived CDR1 and CDR2 are SGHRS and YFSETQ. The DNA for the CDR3 is TGCGCCAGCAGCTTGGCCCGGGGCGGTTTTTACACCGGGGAGCTGTTTTTT. Translating gives CASSLARGGFYTGELFF.

The chain carries TRBV19 and TRBJ2-7; D is perhaps TRBD1 or TRBD2 (6 bases each). The ends were cut back, 8 bases at V and 6 bases at J, with 14 bases in the middle. Germline V CDR1 and CDR2: LNHDA, SQIVND (reference sequence). The CDR3 has 12 amino acids. The DNA of the CDR3 is TGTGCCAGTTCCCGGGGGCTCTCCGAGCAGTACTTC. It codes for CASSRGLSEQYF. Full variable domain (missing parts from reference TRBV19 and TRBJ2-7): DGGITQSPKYLFRKEGQNVTLSCEQNLNHDAMYWYRQDPGQGLRLIYYSQIVNDFQKGDIAEGYSVSREKKESFPLTVTSAQKNPTAFYLCASSRGLSEQYFGPGTRLTVT.

This sequence joins TRBV9 and TRBJ1-2, with D uncertain. V lost 0 bases and J lost 4, with 10 bases in between. The CDR3 covers 14 residues. Germline values: CDR1 SGDLS, CDR2 YYNGEE. CDR3 sequence (DNA): TGTGCCAGCAGCGTAGCGGAGGGCAGCTATGGCTACACCTTC. This gives the protein CASSVAEGSYGYTF.

This sequence joins TRBV5-1 and TRBJ2-5; D might be TRBD1 (6 bases). The V gene lost 0 bases and the J gene lost 1 base, with 10 bases spanning the gap. CDR3 size: 15 residues. Germline CDR1 and CDR2: SGHRS and YFSETQ. This CDR3 is CASSLAVGAQETQYF. The CDR3 DNA sequence: TGCGCCAGCAGCTTGGCCGTGGGGGCCCAAGAGACCCAGTACTTC. Filled out from reference TRBV5-1 and TRBJ2-5, the complete variable domain reads KAGVTQTPRYLIKTRGQQVTLSCSPISGHRSVSWYQQTPGQGLQFLFEYFSETQRNKGNFPGRFSGRQFSNSRSEMNVSTLELGDSALYLCASSLAVGAQETQYFGPGTRLLVL.

The chain carries TRBV7-9 and TRBJ2-1; TRBD1 might be the D (6 bases). The length of the CDR3 is 16 residues. Germline values: CDR1 SEHNR, CDR2 FQNEAQ (reference sequence). V was clipped by 5 bases and J by 4 bases, with 18 bases between them. CDR3 in amino acids: CASSQGWAVAYNEQFF. The CDR3, as DNA: TGTGCCAGCAGCCAGGGGTGGGCCGTGGCGTACAATGAGCAGTTCTTC.

The chain carries TRBV7-8 and TRBJ1-2; a possible D gene is TRBD1 (6 bases). The CDR3 has 15 amino acids. Germline CDR1 is SGHVS and CDR2 is FQNEAQ. V gave up 2 bases and J gave up 4 bases, with 14 bases separating them. Here the CDR3 reads CASSLRATGSYGYTF. CDR3 sequence (DNA): TGTGCCAGCAGCTTAAGGGCCACAGGGAGCTATGGCTACACCTTC.

This clone was seen once. The V gene is TRBV27, the J gene TRBJ2-5, with D perhaps given as TRBD1 or TRBD2 (6 bases each). The V gene's germline CDR1 is MNHEY and CDR2 SMNVEV (reference sequence). The germline V and J ends were trimmed by 2 bases and 5 bases, with 21 bases remaining between them. This CDR3 is built from 17 residues. The CDR3 reads CASSLTGDTRRGETQYF. In nucleotides, the CDR3 is TGTGCCAGCAGTTTAACGGGGGACACCCGTCGAGGGGAGACCCAGTACTTC.

J is TRBJ1-2 and V is TRBV15; D gene uncertain. The V gene lost 1 base and the J gene lost 4 bases, with 10 bases spanning the gap. CDR3 size: 14 residues. Germline assignment: CDR1 LNHNV and CDR2 YYDKDF (reference sequence). The CDR3 coding sequence is TGTGCCACCAGCAGAGGTGGAGAACCCTATGGCTACACCTTC. As protein: CATSRGGEPYGYTF.